These 20 T cell receptor beta chains came from one sample sequenced in a study of regulatory T cells in long-lasting Graves disease. The time point was: persistent/refractory GD, antithyroid drugs over 5 years with positive TRAb. RNA extracted from PBMCs served as the sequencing template. Sequencing libraries for TCR beta were prepared with iRepertoire HTBI primers and Arm-PCR of CDR3 regions. In TCRdb, the multiplex PCR reads were re-called with MiXCR into one record per CDR3 protein. Of hundreds of thousands of distinct CDR3 sequences listed, 30% are singletons. The sequences come from peripheral blood mononuclear cells (PBMCs), collected when the disease was refractory, from a patient treated with antithyroid drugs. These receptors came from a female donor with Graves disease.

This clonotype showed up many times. The gene calls are TRBV27 and TRBJ2-7; 10 bases are shared with TRBD1. The CDR3 spans 15 residues. The trim removed 6 bases at V and 3 bases at J, leaving 8 bases unmatched. Per germline, CDR1 MNHEY and CDR2 SMNVEV (reference sequence). CDR3 coding DNA: TGTGCCAGCAGCCTAAAGGGACAGGGGAACTACGAGCAGTACTTC. Translation: CASSLKGQGNYEQYF.

This clonotype was seen many times. This chain uses TRBV11-2 with TRBJ2-5; no clear D. Deletions cut 0 bases from V and 9 bases from J, with 20 bases between. This CDR3 is built from 16 residues. Germline loops: CDR1 SGHAT, CDR2 FQNNGV. Here the CDR3 reads CASSLDLGPSAKAQYF. The CDR3 nucleotides are TGTGCCAGCAGCTTAGATTTAGGACCGTCGGCAAAGGCCCAGTACTTC.

Ten or more counts support this clonotype. This chain links TRBV29-1 with TRBJ1-1, with TRBD1 as a possible D gene (5 bases). The V gene lost 6 bases and the J gene lost 0 bases, with 8 bases spanning the gap. This CDR3 contains 12 residues. Germline CDR1 is SQVTM and CDR2 is ANQGSEA. The CDR3, as DNA: TGCAGCGTGGGGGGGTTGAACACTGAAGCTTTCTTT. It encodes CSVGGLNTEAFF.

This clonotype has only a few counts. This chain connects TRBV5-1 to TRBJ1-1; D ambiguous. CDR1 is SGHRS and CDR2 is YFSETQ in the germline V gene. The CDR3 has 12 amino acids. Trimming pared 1 base from V and 6 bases from J, leaving 7 bases between. CDR3 DNA: TGCGCCAGCAGCTTGACCTCGGCTGAAGCTTTCTTT. Translating gives CASSLTSAEAFF. The variable domain in full, with the rest retrieved from reference TRBV5-1 and TRBJ1-1, is KAGVTQTPRYLIKTRGQQVTLSCSPISGHRSVSWYQQTPGQGLQFLFEYFSETQRNKGNFPGRFSGRQFSNSRSEMNVSTLELGDSALYLCASSLTSAEAFFGQGTRLTVV.

This clonotype has a handful of counts. The chain links TRBV19 to TRBJ2-4; 7 bases are a match to TRBD1. The trim removed 5 bases at V and 1 base at J, leaving 5 bases unmatched. Germline assignment: CDR1 LNHDA and CDR2 SQIVND (reference sequence). The CDR3 sequence is 15 residues long. The CDR3 DNA follows: TGTGCCAGTAGTTCGACAGGGCCTGCCAAAAACATTCAGTACTTC. Protein sequence: CASSSTGPAKNIQYF. The full variable domain, rest sourced from reference TRBV19 and TRBJ2-4, is DGGITQSPKYLFRKEGQNVTLSCEQNLNHDAMYWYRQDPGQGLRLIYYSQIVNDFQKGDIAEGYSVSREKKESFPLTVTSAQKNPTAFYLCASSSTGPAKNIQYFGAGTRLSVL.

The chain combines TRBV5-1 with TRBJ1-1, with TRBD1 matching 7 bases. CDR1 SGHRS and CDR2 YFSETQ come from the germline V gene. CDR3 length equals 15 residues. The V gene end was trimmed by 7 bases and the J gene end by 7 bases; junction bases not matched to a gene: 16. The CDR3 here is CASGTADRVIGEAFF. DNA of the CDR3: TGCGCCAGCGGTACCGCAGACAGGGTTATTGGTGAAGCTTTCTTT.

This chain uses TRBV4-1 with TRBJ2-5; no definite D call. In germline, CDR1 is MGHRA, CDR2 YSYEKL. This CDR3 region has 13 residues. Trimming removed 4 bases from V and 4 bases from J, with 10 bases in between. Written as DNA, the CDR3 is TGCGCCAGCAGCCGTCAGGTGGGAGAGACCCAGTACTTC. Residues: CASSRQVGETQYF.

The J gene is TRBJ1-2, the V gene TRBV6-1; the D is unclear. The CDR3 runs 13 residues. The germline V gene encodes CDR1 MNHNS and CDR2 SASEGT. With 2 bases removed from V and 4 bases from J, the gap between germline ends came to 8 bases. CDR3 protein: CASSERILYGYTF. The CDR3 DNA reads TGTGCCAGCAGTGAAAGAATTCTCTATGGCTACACCTTC.

The chain recombines TRBV7-2 with TRBJ1-2; D call uncertain. V was cut by 5 bases and J by 6 bases, with 13 bases left in between. The CDR3 loop spans 13 amino acids. Germline loops: CDR1 SGHTA, CDR2 FQGNSA. CDR3 region: CASSPDEVDGYTF. CDR3 coding DNA: TGTGCCAGCAGCCCCGACGAGGTGGATGGCTACACCTTC.

The V gene is TRBV12-3 or TRBV12-4, the J gene TRBJ1-1; D ambiguous. Deletions cut 7 bases from V and 4 bases from J, with 19 bases between. This CDR3 has 15 residues. CDR3 sequence (DNA): TGTGCCAGCACCCTAGACCGGGAGATGAGCACTGAAGCTTTCTTT. Translated: CASTLDREMSTEAFF.

This clonotype was recorded a few times. The rearrangement joins TRBV6-1 to TRBJ1-2; D unresolved. This CDR3 region has 13 residues. With 3 bases removed from V and 5 bases from J, the gap between germline ends came to 10 bases. Germline assignment: CDR1 MNHNS and CDR2 SASEGT. For the CDR3, the DNA is TGTGCCAGCAGTGAGGGTCTGACTTATGGCTACACCTTC. This translates into CASSEGLTYGYTF.

The rearrangement uses TRBV7-9 and TRBJ1-1, with 7 nucleotides matching TRBD1. V dropped 3 bases and J dropped 11; count of bases not matched to a gene: 6. This CDR3 region has 12 residues. The V gene's germline CDR1 is SEHNR and CDR2 FQNEAQ (reference sequence). The CDR3 nucleotides read TGTGCCAGCAGCTTTTCAACAGGGGTCGCTTTCTTT. This translates into CASSFSTGVAFF.

This clonotype showed up many times. The rearrangement joins TRBV28 to TRBJ1-1, with D possibly being TRBD1 (6 bases). This CDR3 spans 13 amino acids. The germline V and J ends were trimmed by 6 bases and 5 bases, with 13 bases remaining between them. From germline, CDR1 is MDHEN and CDR2 SYDVKM. The CDR3 DNA sequence: TGTGCCAGCAGCCCTTGGGGGCAAACTGAAGCTTTCTTT. Amino acid sequence: CASSPWGQTEAFF.

Many counts were recorded for this clonotype. The chain combines TRBV11-2 with TRBJ1-1; 7 positions match TRBD1. This CDR3 contains 15 residues. V lost 5 bases to trimming and J lost 0 bases; unmatched junction nucleotides: 6. Germline lookup yields CDR1 SGHAT and CDR2 FQNNGV. CDR3 sequence reads: CASSLDRAMNTEAFF. The CDR3, as DNA: TGTGCCAGCAGCCTCGACAGGGCCATGAACACTGAAGCTTTCTTT.

The V call is TRBV9, the J call TRBJ1-2; a possible D gene is TRBD1 (5 bases). Germline CDR1 and CDR2: SGDLS and YYNGEE. Trimming cost V 0 bases and J 4 bases, with 16 bases left between them. The CDR3 runs to 16 residues. In DNA, the CDR3 is TGTGCCAGCAGCGTAGAGGAGACAGCCTCCGGCTATGGCTACACCTTC. Translating gives CASSVEETASGYGYTF.

The chain employs TRBV7-3 and TRBJ2-4; the D is unclear. The CDR3 spans 13 residues. Germline CDR1 and CDR2: SGHTA and FQGTGA. Deletions cut 6 bases from V and 6 bases from J, with 12 bases between. CDR3 in amino acids: CASSPGSRNIQYF. CDR3 in DNA: TGTGCCAGCAGTCCCGGGTCTCGAAACATTCAGTACTTC.

This clonotype came up a few times. This rearrangement joins TRBV12-3 or TRBV12-4 to TRBJ1-1; D perhaps matches TRBD1 (5 bases). Trimming took off 6 bases at V and 1 base at J, with 18 bases between the two ends. The CDR3 sequence is 16 residues long. CDR3 coding DNA: TGTGCCAGCAGCCCCCTCCCCGGACACGGGAACACTGAAGCTTTCTTT. It is translated as CASSPLPGHGNTEAFF.

This clonotype has at least ten counts. The chain joins TRBV6-1 to TRBJ1-5; D call uncertain. V lost 3 bases and J lost 2, with 8 bases in between. The CDR3 covers 14 residues. The germline V gene has CDR1 MNHNS and CDR2 SASEGT. The CDR3 region has the DNA TGTGCCAGCAGTGAGAGTGGTGGCAATCAGCCCCAGCATTTT. Its protein product is CASSESGGNQPQHF.

V is TRBV12-3 or TRBV12-4 and J is TRBJ1-5; 7 nucleotides align to TRBD1. The junction had 12 bases not matched to a gene; V was cut back by 6 bases and J by 1 base. This CDR3 contains 17 residues. The CDR3, as DNA: TGTGCCAGCAGCCGCGGTCTAGGGACAGTCAGCAATCAGCCCCAGCATTTT. Translation gives CASSRGLGTVSNQPQHF.

This clonotype has a handful of counts. This chain links TRBV20-1 with TRBJ1-1, with 7 nucleotides matching TRBD1. The length of the CDR3 is 13 residues. Germline values: CDR1 DFQATT, CDR2 SNEGSKA (reference sequence). J was trimmed by 5 bases and V by 5 bases; bases with no gene match: 8. CDR3 in amino acids: CSAPTGRRTEAFF. CDR3 in DNA: TGCAGTGCTCCGACAGGGCGACGGACTGAAGCTTTCTTT.